Shown below are 31 T cell receptor beta chains from a single sample sequenced in a study of T-cell reconstitution after alpha-beta-depleted transplantation in children. Library preparation (for TCRbeta) was performed with unique molecular identifiers. TCRdb re-called the PCR reads with MiXCR, one entry per CDR3 protein. The sample shows about 580,000 distinct CDR3 sequences, roughly 23% of them seen only once. Material: PBMCs, mostly from graft donor cells, obtained 360 days after TCRalphabeta/CD19-depleted stem cell transplant. Receptors originate from a boy less than two years old who had a stem cell transplant for acute myeloid leukemia, so the T cells may come from the graft donor.

Ten or more counts support this clonotype. The chain uses TRBV6-5 and TRBJ2-2; D is perhaps TRBD1 or TRBD2 (5 bases each). The germline V gene has CDR1 MNHEY and CDR2 SVGAGI. This CDR3 region has 17 residues. With 2 bases removed from V and 2 bases from J, the gap between germline ends came to 15 bases. Here the CDR3 reads CASSYRRPGRNTGELFF. The CDR3 DNA follows: TGTGCCAGCAGTTACAGACGTCCGGGACGAAACACCGGGGAGCTGTTTTTT.

J is TRBJ2-5 and V is TRBV20-1; no definite D call. This CDR3 is built from 14 residues. V was trimmed by 6 bases and J by 7 bases, leaving 21 bases between them. CDR1 DFQATT and CDR2 SNEGSKA come from the germline V gene (reference sequence). CDR3 coding DNA: TGCAGTGCCCACCCCCGGATCTCGGTCGGGACCCAGTACTTC. Translated: CSAHPRISVGTQYF.

This clonotype was counted at least ten times. The V and J genes are TRBV28 and TRBJ1-2, with no clear D. The germline CDR1 and CDR2 sequences are MDHEN and SYDVKM. This CDR3 is built from 13 residues. V was cut by 11 bases and J by 1 base, with 14 bases left in between. Here the CDR3 DNA reads TGTGCCCACTCCCCGGCAGATAACTATGGCTACACCTTC. Translated, it gives CAHSPADNYGYTF.

The chain couples TRBV2 to TRBJ2-3; D possibly uses TRBD1 or TRBD2 (5 bases each). The CDR3 is made up of 15 amino acids. Germline V CDR1 and CDR2: SNHLY, FYNNEI. Trimming removed 6 bases at V and 0 bases at J, with 13 bases between. The CDR3 DNA reads TGTGCCAGCAGGGAAAATCGGGACAGCACAGATACGCAGTATTTT. Translation: CASRENRDSTDTQYF.

This clonotype has just a few counts. The V and J genes are TRBV11-2 and TRBJ2-3; D might be TRBD2 (5 bases). This CDR3 has 17 amino acids. V was shortened by 3 bases and J by 4 bases, with 20 bases between the two germline ends. Looked up from germline, CDR1 is SGHAT and CDR2 is FQNNGV. The CDR3 loop reads CASSFGVTGPGADTQYF. CDR3 DNA: TGTGCCAGCAGCTTCGGGGTTACGGGCCCCGGGGCAGATACGCAGTATTTT.

The sample holds a few counts of this clonotype. This chain uses TRBV11-2 with TRBJ2-7; 7 positions match TRBD1. The CDR3 is made up of 16 amino acids. Trimming removed 5 bases from V and 0 bases from J; junction bases left unmatched: 10. Germline V CDR1 and CDR2: SGHAT, FQNNGV. The DNA for the CDR3 is TGTGCCAGCAGCCCGCGGACAGGCCCATCCTCCTACGAGCAGTACTTC. Translated, it gives CASSPRTGPSSYEQYF.

This chain links TRBV5-1 with TRBJ2-1, with a tentative D call TRBD1 (5 bases). V was shortened by 5 bases and J by 3 bases, with 9 bases between the two germline ends. The CDR3 length is 13 residues. Germline V lookup: CDR1 SGHRS, CDR2 YFSETQ. The CDR3 coding sequence is TGCGCCAGCAGGGGGCCCGACTACAATGAGCAGTTCTTC. Translating it yields CASRGPDYNEQFF. The entire variable domain, with the rest obtained from reference TRBV5-1 and TRBJ2-1, is as follows: KAGVTQTPRYLIKTRGQQVTLSCSPISGHRSVSWYQQTPGQGLQFLFEYFSETQRNKGNFPGRFSGRQFSNSRSEMNVSTLELGDSALYLCASRGPDYNEQFFGPGTRLTVL.

The chain is built from TRBV4-1 and TRBJ2-1, with D perhaps matching TRBD1 (7 bases). Germline V gene lookup returns CDR1 MGHRA and CDR2 YSYEKL. V lost 3 bases to trimming and J lost 5 bases, with 14 bases between them. CDR3 length equals 15 residues. In DNA form, the CDR3 reads TGCGCCAGCAGCCAGTTTGGCAGGGGGGACAATGAGCAGTTCTTC. Its protein product is CASSQFGRGDNEQFF.

This clonotype showed up just a few times. V gene TRBV20-1 combines with J gene TRBJ2-3; 7 positions match TRBD1. V lost 3 bases to trimming and J lost 2 bases; unmatched junction nucleotides: 5. The CDR3 has 14 residues. From germline, CDR1 is DFQATT and CDR2 SNEGSKA (reference sequence). The CDR3 region is CSARLGQPTDTQYF. The CDR3 bases are TGCAGTGCTAGGCTGGGACAGCCCACAGATACGCAGTATTTT.

The chain recombines TRBV20-1 with TRBJ1-1; a weak D match, TRBD1 (5 bases). Germline CDR1 is DFQATT and CDR2 is SNEGSKA (reference sequence). The CDR3 has 14 residues. Trimming took off 3 bases at V and 4 bases at J, with 15 bases between the two ends. CDR3 nucleotides: TGCAGTGCTAGCCCGACAGCCTTCGGCACTGAAGCTTTCTTT. Translated, it gives CSASPTAFGTEAFF.

This clonotype was seen many times. This sequence joins TRBV18 and TRBJ2-1, with TRBD2 identical over 14 bases. Germline assignment: CDR1 KGHSH and CDR2 LQKENI. The CDR3 loop spans 14 amino acids. The ends lost 4 bases at V and 7 bases at J; junction bases unmatched: 0. Here the CDR3 reads CASSRTSGGNEQFF. The CDR3 nucleotides are TGTGCCAGCTCACGGACTAGCGGGGGGAATGAGCAGTTCTTC.

This clonotype has a count of ten or more. The chain combines TRBV29-1 with TRBJ2-5; 10 bases line up with TRBD1. Losses at the gene ends were 8 bases for V and 4 bases for J; bases not matched to a gene: 7. The CDR3 is 13 amino acids. CDR1 is SQVTM, CDR2 ANQGSEA, per germline. The CDR3 bases are TGCAGCTCCGGACAGGGGGGACGAGAGACCCAGTACTTC. It encodes CSSGQGGRETQYF. Using reference TRBV29-1 and TRBJ2-5 for the parts outside the CDR3, the full variable domain is SAVISQKPSRDICQRGTSLTIQCQVDSQVTMMFWYRQQPGQSLTLIATANQGSEATYESGFVIDKFPISRPNLTFSTLTVSNMSPEDSSIYLCSSGQGGRETQYFGPGTRLLVL.

The genes are TRBV7-2 and TRBJ2-5; TRBD2 matches 9 bases. With V trimmed by 2 bases and J by 2 bases, 12 bases remained unmatched. Germline V CDR1 and CDR2: SGHTA, FQGNSA. The CDR3 extends over 18 amino acids. CDR3 bases: TGTGCCAGCAGCTTACCGCCCGGCGGGGGGGGCATACAAGAGACCCAGTACTTC. This sequence encodes CASSLPPGGGGIQETQYF.

At least ten counts were recorded for this clonotype. V and J are TRBV20-1 and TRBJ1-2; maybe TRBD1 (5 bases). The CDR3 covers 13 residues. The germline V and J ends were trimmed by 0 bases and 2 bases, with 7 bases remaining between them. CDR1 is DFQATT, CDR2 SNEGSKA, per germline (reference sequence). The CDR3: CSARDRDNYGYTF. The CDR3 nucleotides are TGCAGTGCTAGAGACCGGGACAACTATGGCTACACCTTC.

The sample holds many counts of this clonotype. The rearrangement joins TRBV15 to TRBJ2-7; TRBD2 aligns across 8 bases. CDR3 length: 13 amino acids. CDR1 LNHNV and CDR2 YYDKDF come from the germline V gene (reference sequence). V lost 1 base and J lost 5; bases outside the gene matches: 1. The CDR3 DNA reads TGTGCCACCAGCAGAGCGGGAGGGGACGAGCAGTACTTC. Protein product: CATSRAGGDEQYF.

This chain connects TRBV4-1 to TRBJ2-2; 13 bases map to TRBD2. V trimming: 3 bases; J trimming: 4 bases; junction bases outside the gene matches: 11. The CDR3 has 19 amino acids. Germline lookup yields CDR1 MGHRA and CDR2 YSYEKL. CDR3 residues: CASSQQGLAGALGTGELFF. The CDR3, as DNA: TGCGCCAGCAGCCAGCAAGGACTAGCGGGGGCGCTAGGCACCGGGGAGCTGTTTTTT.

This chain joins TRBV12-3 or TRBV12-4 and TRBJ2-3; weak D call: TRBD1 (5 bases). Trimming shortened V by 3 bases and J by 6 bases, and 22 bases separated the two germline ends. This CDR3 is built from 17 residues. The CDR3: CASSFKVTADSADTQYF. The DNA for the CDR3 is TGTGCCAGCAGTTTTAAGGTAACCGCAGACAGCGCGGATACGCAGTATTTT.

This clonotype was seen a handful of times. CDR3 protein: CSADTGSVQHF. CDR3 bases: TGCAGTGCCGATACAGGGAGCGTTCAGCATTTT. The J gene is TRBJ1-5, the V gene TRBV20-1, with D possibly matching TRBD1 (6 bases). V shed 6 bases and J shed 13 bases, with 16 bases lying between them. CDR1 is DFQATT, CDR2 SNEGSKA, per germline (reference sequence). The length of the CDR3 is 11 residues.

CDR3 region: CASSSTSTDTQYF. CDR3 coding DNA: TGTGCCAGCAGCTCGACTTCCACAGATACGCAGTATTTT. V gene TRBV7-9 combines with J gene TRBJ2-3; the D is unclear. Trimming left V 4 bases short and J 2 bases short, with 7 bases between. The CDR3 contains 13 residues. Germline V CDR1 and CDR2: SEHNR, FQNEAQ (reference sequence). Using reference TRBV7-9 and TRBJ2-3 for the parts outside the CDR3, the full variable domain is DTGVSQNPRHKITKRGQNVTFRCDPISEHNRLYWYRQTLGQGPEFLTYFQNEAQLEKSRLLSDRFSAERPKGSFSTLEIQRTEQGDSAMYLCASSSTSTDTQYFGPGTRLTVL.

The rearrangement joins TRBV25-1 to TRBJ1-2; 9 bases map to TRBD1. Germline loops: CDR1 MGHDK, CDR2 SYGVNS. The V gene end was trimmed by 7 bases and the J gene end by 7 bases; junction bases not matched to a gene: 1. The CDR3 covers 11 residues. CDR3 region: CASKGQGGYTF. CDR3 bases: TGTGCCAGCAAGGGACAGGGTGGCTACACCTTC.

V gene TRBV28 combines with J gene TRBJ1-5; 8 bases match TRBD1. CDR3 size: 18 residues. The trim removed 3 bases at V and 3 bases at J, leaving 13 bases unmatched. Looked up from germline, CDR1 is MDHEN and CDR2 is SYDVKM. The CDR3: CASSFDRGGLTNNQPQHF. The CDR3 DNA reads as TGTGCCAGCAGTTTCGACAGGGGTGGGTTAACTAACAATCAGCCCCAGCATTTT.

This clonotype was counted a few times. V usage is TRBV12-3 or TRBV12-4 and J usage is TRBJ2-2; maybe TRBD2 (6 bases). The V end lost 3 bases, the J end lost 5 bases, and 13 bases lay between the germline ends. CDR3 size: 15 residues. The DNA for the CDR3 is TGTGCCAGCAGTTTTTGGAGGGTTGAGACCGGGGAGCTGTTTTTT. It is translated as CASSFWRVETGELFF.

The chain joins TRBV5-1 to TRBJ2-5; D not resolved. Between the trimmed V and J ends, which lost 0 bases and 5 bases, there was a span of 14 bases. The CDR3 totals 15 residues. CDR1 and CDR2 from the germline V gene are SGHRS and YFSETQ. Written as DNA, the CDR3 is TGCGCCAGCAGCTTGGTGAGGCCCGGTGGCGAGACCCAGTACTTC. This encodes CASSLVRPGGETQYF.

This clonotype has only a few counts. This chain connects TRBV20-1 to TRBJ1-6; possibly TRBD1 for D (5 bases). CDR1 and CDR2 (germline): DFQATT, SNEGSKA (reference sequence). Trimming shortened V by 3 bases and J by 7 bases, and 16 bases separated the two germline ends. This CDR3 comprises 15 residues. CDR3 nucleotides: TGCAGTGCTAGCACCCGTGGGGGAAGCAATTCACCCCTCCACTTT. Translation: CSASTRGGSNSPLHF.

This clonotype was picked up a small number of times. The chain employs TRBV20-1 and TRBJ2-4, with D perhaps matching TRBD2 (6 bases). Trimming cost V 1 base and J 7 bases, with 14 bases left between them. Germline CDR1 reads DFQATT; CDR2 reads SNEGSKA (reference sequence). The CDR3 has 14 residues. CDR3 loop: CSARVWLASNIQYF. As DNA, the CDR3 is TGCAGTGCTAGAGTGTGGCTAGCGTCGAACATTCAGTACTTC.

J is TRBJ2-5 and V is TRBV3-1, with TRBD1 matching over 7 bases. Germline V gene sequence: CDR1 LGHDT, CDR2 YNNKEL (reference sequence). The J segment lost 5 bases and the V segment lost 4 bases, leaving 7 bases of the junction unmatched. The CDR3 has 14 amino acids. CDR3 DNA sequence: TGTGCCAGCAGCCCTAGACAGGGCAGCGAGACCCAGTACTTC. It translates to CASSPRQGSETQYF.

The rearrangement uses TRBV20-1 and TRBJ1-2; TRBD1 is a possible D gene (6 bases). V gave up 0 bases and J gave up 0 bases, with 17 bases separating them. The CDR3 sequence is 17 residues long. Germline CDR1 DFQATT, CDR2 SNEGSKA (reference sequence). The CDR3 DNA is TGCAGTGCTAGAGAGGGGATTGACAGGATTCCTAACTATGGCTACACCTTC. Its protein product is CSAREGIDRIPNYGYTF.

This clonotype turned up a few times. This chain uses TRBV7-9 with TRBJ2-1; 13 nucleotides match TRBD2. The germline V gene encodes CDR1 SEHNR and CDR2 FQNEAQ (reference sequence). The V segment lost 5 bases and the J segment 10 bases; nucleotides outside the gene matches: 8. This CDR3 comprises 15 residues. The CDR3 coding sequence is TGTGCCAGCAGCCCCCCGGGACTAGCGGGGAGCGAGCAGTTCTTC. This gives the protein CASSPPGLAGSEQFF.

In its sample, this clonotype was seen many times. The chain is built from TRBV4-1 and TRBJ2-1, with a possible D match to TRBD2 (5 bases). This CDR3 has 14 residues. Germline loops: CDR1 MGHRA, CDR2 YSYEKL. V was shortened by 0 bases and J by 3 bases, with 6 bases between the two germline ends. CDR3 sequence (DNA): TGCGCCAGCAGCCAAGATGAGGGCTACAATGAGCAGTTCTTC. Translating gives CASSQDEGYNEQFF.

On this clonotype itself: A much larger clone differs from this one at a single base, so this may be a read error. This rearrangement joins TRBV15 to TRBJ2-7; D is perhaps TRBD2 (5 bases). The germline V gene has CDR1 LNHNV and CDR2 YYDKDF (reference sequence). CDR3 length: 14 residues. V lost 1 base and J lost 5, with 12 bases in between. The CDR3 here is CATSRGGSMDEQYF. Written as DNA, the CDR3 is TGTGCCACCAGCAGAGGAGGGAGTATGGACGAGCAGTACTTC. Full variable domain (remainder filled in from reference TRBV15 and TRBJ2-7): DAMVIQNPRYQVTQFGKPVTLSCSQTLNHNVMYWYQQKSSQAPKLLFHYYDKDFNNEADTPDNFQSRRPNTSFCFLDIRSPGLGDTAMYLCATSRGGSMDEQYFGPGTRLTVT.

This clonotype was counted only a few times. The chain links TRBV15 to TRBJ1-1; D might be TRBD1 (5 bases). This CDR3 spans 13 amino acids. With 1 base removed from V and 4 bases from J, the gap between germline ends came to 7 bases. In germline, CDR1 is LNHNV, CDR2 YYDKDF (reference sequence). The CDR3 DNA sequence: TGTGCCACCAGCAGAGTGACAGCCACTGAAGCTTTCTTT. The encoded protein is CATSRVTATEAFF.